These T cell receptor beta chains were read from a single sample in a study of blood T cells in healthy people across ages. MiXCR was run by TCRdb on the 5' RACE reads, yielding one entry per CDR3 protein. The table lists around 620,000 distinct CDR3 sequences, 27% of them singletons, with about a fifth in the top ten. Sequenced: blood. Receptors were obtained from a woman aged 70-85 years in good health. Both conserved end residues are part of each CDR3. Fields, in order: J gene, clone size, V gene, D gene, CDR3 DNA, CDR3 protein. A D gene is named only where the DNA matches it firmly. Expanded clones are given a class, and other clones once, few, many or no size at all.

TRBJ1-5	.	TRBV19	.	TGTGCCAGTACATTACTCTACTCCTTATATCAGCCCCAGCATTTT	CASTLLYSLYQPQHF
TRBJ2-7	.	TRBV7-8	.	TGTGCCAGCAGCTTAAGGGACGCCCGATTAACGCAGGTGTCGTACTTC	CASSLRDARLTQVSYF
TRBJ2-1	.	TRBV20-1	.	TGCAGTGCTAGCGCGGGTGCCTACAATGAGCAGTTCTTC	CSASAGAYNEQFF
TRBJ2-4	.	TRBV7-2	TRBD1	TGTGCCAGCAGCTCTGGAGGGACAGGGTATATGAACATTCAGTACTTC	CASSSGGTGYMNIQYF
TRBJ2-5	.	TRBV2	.	TGTGCCAGCCTCCGGATGATCGAGACCCAGTACTTC	CASLRMIETQYF
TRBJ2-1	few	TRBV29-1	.	TGCAGCGGGGAGGTGGGCCCTTACAATGAGCAGTTCTTC	CSGEVGPYNEQFF
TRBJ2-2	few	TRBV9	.	TGTGCCAGCAGCGTAGAGGTTGCCGGGGAGCTGTTTTTT	CASSVEVAGELFF
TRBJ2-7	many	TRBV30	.	TGTGCTACGGGGTCCTACGAGCAGTACTTC	CATGSYEQYF
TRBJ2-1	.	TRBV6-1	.	TGTGCCAGCACACAGGGAGGGGGCCACTACAATGAGCAGTTCTTC	CASTQGGGHYNEQFF
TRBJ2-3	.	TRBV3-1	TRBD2	TGTGCCAGCAGCCATTTAACTAGCGGGGCTAGCACAGATACGCAGTGTTTT	CASSHLTSGASTDTQCF
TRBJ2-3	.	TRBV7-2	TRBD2	TGTGCCAGCAGCTTAGTAGGGACTAGCGGGGGGGCCTCAGATACGCAGTATTTT	CASSLVGTSGGASDTQYF
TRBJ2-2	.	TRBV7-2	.	TGTGCCAGCAGCTTAGTTGTAGTCGGGACCGGGGAGCTGTTTTTT	CASSLVVVGTGELFF
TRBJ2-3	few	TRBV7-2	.	TGTGCCAGCAGCTTAGGCCATCAGGGGAGAACAGATACGCAGTATTTT	CASSLGHQGRTDTQYF
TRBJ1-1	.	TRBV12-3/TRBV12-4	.	TGTGCCAGCAACGTTTACCCGAACACTGAAGCTTTCTTT	CASNVYPNTEAFF
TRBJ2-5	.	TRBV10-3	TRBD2	TGTGCCATCATGGGACTAGCGGGGGGCCAAGAGACCCAGTACTTC	CAIMGLAGGQETQYF
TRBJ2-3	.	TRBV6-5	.	TGTGCCAGCAGTTACAAGTCTATCTCAAACTCAGATACGCAGTATTTT	CASSYKSISNSDTQYF
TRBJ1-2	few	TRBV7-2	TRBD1	TGTGCCAGCAGCCCACGGCGGGGCAGGGGGGCAGATGGCTACACCTTC	CASSPRRGRGADGYTF
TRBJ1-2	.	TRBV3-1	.	TGTGCCAGCAGCTGGGGGGGGAATGGCTACACCTTC	CASSWGGNGYTF
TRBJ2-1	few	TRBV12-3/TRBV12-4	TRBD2	TGTGCCAGCAGGGGGTCTAGCGGGGGGGCGGTCACTGAGCAGTTCTTC	CASRGSSGGAVTEQFF
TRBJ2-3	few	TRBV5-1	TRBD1	TGCGCCAGCAGGCCGGGACAGGGGGGAGTAGATACGCAGTATTTT	CASRPGQGGVDTQYF
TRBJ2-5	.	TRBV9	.	TGTGCCAGCAGCGTATCCCCCCAGGGGAGGTCAAGAGAGACCCAGTACTTC	CASSVSPQGRSRETQYF
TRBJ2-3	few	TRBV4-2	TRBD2	TGTGCCAGCAGCCAAGGACGGGCTAGCGGGGGGAGCACAGATACGCAGTATTTT	CASSQGRASGGSTDTQYF